This paragraph covers one TCR beta chain sequence. Its matching antigen is unknown. This entry belongs to a study of cytomegalovirus exposure and HLA in healthy donors. Overall study: Genotyping of nearly 400 donors showed that 65% to 90% belonged to the Caucasian-associated ancestry cluster. Broader study findings: In a later analysis, a genetic analysis reported fewer productive-TCR N-insertions in an Asian-associated ancestry cluster than the cohort average. In a later analysis, V- and J-gene trimming of beta chains associated with a DCLRE1C missense variant, replicated independently.

CDR1 is KGHSH, CDR2 LQKENI, per germline. This CDR3 has 14 residues. It was with 60 Vbeta and 13 Jbeta primers that the PCR ran. Some clones are missing from TCRdb's copy, which holds only in-frame ones; the method was immunoSEQ multiplex PCR. The sample yields under 150,000 clones, roughly 80% seen once. Sequenced sample: PBMCs. The chain uses TRBV18 and TRBJ2-5, with a weak D call TRBD1 (6 bases). The DNA end is more similar to TRBJ2-7, so the J call may be wrong. The sequence derives from a male donor in good health and CMV-seropositive. The CDR3 loop is CASSSLQGAYEQYF. The CDR3 coding sequence is TGTGCCAGCTCATCCTTACAGGGAGCCTACGAGCAGTACTTC.